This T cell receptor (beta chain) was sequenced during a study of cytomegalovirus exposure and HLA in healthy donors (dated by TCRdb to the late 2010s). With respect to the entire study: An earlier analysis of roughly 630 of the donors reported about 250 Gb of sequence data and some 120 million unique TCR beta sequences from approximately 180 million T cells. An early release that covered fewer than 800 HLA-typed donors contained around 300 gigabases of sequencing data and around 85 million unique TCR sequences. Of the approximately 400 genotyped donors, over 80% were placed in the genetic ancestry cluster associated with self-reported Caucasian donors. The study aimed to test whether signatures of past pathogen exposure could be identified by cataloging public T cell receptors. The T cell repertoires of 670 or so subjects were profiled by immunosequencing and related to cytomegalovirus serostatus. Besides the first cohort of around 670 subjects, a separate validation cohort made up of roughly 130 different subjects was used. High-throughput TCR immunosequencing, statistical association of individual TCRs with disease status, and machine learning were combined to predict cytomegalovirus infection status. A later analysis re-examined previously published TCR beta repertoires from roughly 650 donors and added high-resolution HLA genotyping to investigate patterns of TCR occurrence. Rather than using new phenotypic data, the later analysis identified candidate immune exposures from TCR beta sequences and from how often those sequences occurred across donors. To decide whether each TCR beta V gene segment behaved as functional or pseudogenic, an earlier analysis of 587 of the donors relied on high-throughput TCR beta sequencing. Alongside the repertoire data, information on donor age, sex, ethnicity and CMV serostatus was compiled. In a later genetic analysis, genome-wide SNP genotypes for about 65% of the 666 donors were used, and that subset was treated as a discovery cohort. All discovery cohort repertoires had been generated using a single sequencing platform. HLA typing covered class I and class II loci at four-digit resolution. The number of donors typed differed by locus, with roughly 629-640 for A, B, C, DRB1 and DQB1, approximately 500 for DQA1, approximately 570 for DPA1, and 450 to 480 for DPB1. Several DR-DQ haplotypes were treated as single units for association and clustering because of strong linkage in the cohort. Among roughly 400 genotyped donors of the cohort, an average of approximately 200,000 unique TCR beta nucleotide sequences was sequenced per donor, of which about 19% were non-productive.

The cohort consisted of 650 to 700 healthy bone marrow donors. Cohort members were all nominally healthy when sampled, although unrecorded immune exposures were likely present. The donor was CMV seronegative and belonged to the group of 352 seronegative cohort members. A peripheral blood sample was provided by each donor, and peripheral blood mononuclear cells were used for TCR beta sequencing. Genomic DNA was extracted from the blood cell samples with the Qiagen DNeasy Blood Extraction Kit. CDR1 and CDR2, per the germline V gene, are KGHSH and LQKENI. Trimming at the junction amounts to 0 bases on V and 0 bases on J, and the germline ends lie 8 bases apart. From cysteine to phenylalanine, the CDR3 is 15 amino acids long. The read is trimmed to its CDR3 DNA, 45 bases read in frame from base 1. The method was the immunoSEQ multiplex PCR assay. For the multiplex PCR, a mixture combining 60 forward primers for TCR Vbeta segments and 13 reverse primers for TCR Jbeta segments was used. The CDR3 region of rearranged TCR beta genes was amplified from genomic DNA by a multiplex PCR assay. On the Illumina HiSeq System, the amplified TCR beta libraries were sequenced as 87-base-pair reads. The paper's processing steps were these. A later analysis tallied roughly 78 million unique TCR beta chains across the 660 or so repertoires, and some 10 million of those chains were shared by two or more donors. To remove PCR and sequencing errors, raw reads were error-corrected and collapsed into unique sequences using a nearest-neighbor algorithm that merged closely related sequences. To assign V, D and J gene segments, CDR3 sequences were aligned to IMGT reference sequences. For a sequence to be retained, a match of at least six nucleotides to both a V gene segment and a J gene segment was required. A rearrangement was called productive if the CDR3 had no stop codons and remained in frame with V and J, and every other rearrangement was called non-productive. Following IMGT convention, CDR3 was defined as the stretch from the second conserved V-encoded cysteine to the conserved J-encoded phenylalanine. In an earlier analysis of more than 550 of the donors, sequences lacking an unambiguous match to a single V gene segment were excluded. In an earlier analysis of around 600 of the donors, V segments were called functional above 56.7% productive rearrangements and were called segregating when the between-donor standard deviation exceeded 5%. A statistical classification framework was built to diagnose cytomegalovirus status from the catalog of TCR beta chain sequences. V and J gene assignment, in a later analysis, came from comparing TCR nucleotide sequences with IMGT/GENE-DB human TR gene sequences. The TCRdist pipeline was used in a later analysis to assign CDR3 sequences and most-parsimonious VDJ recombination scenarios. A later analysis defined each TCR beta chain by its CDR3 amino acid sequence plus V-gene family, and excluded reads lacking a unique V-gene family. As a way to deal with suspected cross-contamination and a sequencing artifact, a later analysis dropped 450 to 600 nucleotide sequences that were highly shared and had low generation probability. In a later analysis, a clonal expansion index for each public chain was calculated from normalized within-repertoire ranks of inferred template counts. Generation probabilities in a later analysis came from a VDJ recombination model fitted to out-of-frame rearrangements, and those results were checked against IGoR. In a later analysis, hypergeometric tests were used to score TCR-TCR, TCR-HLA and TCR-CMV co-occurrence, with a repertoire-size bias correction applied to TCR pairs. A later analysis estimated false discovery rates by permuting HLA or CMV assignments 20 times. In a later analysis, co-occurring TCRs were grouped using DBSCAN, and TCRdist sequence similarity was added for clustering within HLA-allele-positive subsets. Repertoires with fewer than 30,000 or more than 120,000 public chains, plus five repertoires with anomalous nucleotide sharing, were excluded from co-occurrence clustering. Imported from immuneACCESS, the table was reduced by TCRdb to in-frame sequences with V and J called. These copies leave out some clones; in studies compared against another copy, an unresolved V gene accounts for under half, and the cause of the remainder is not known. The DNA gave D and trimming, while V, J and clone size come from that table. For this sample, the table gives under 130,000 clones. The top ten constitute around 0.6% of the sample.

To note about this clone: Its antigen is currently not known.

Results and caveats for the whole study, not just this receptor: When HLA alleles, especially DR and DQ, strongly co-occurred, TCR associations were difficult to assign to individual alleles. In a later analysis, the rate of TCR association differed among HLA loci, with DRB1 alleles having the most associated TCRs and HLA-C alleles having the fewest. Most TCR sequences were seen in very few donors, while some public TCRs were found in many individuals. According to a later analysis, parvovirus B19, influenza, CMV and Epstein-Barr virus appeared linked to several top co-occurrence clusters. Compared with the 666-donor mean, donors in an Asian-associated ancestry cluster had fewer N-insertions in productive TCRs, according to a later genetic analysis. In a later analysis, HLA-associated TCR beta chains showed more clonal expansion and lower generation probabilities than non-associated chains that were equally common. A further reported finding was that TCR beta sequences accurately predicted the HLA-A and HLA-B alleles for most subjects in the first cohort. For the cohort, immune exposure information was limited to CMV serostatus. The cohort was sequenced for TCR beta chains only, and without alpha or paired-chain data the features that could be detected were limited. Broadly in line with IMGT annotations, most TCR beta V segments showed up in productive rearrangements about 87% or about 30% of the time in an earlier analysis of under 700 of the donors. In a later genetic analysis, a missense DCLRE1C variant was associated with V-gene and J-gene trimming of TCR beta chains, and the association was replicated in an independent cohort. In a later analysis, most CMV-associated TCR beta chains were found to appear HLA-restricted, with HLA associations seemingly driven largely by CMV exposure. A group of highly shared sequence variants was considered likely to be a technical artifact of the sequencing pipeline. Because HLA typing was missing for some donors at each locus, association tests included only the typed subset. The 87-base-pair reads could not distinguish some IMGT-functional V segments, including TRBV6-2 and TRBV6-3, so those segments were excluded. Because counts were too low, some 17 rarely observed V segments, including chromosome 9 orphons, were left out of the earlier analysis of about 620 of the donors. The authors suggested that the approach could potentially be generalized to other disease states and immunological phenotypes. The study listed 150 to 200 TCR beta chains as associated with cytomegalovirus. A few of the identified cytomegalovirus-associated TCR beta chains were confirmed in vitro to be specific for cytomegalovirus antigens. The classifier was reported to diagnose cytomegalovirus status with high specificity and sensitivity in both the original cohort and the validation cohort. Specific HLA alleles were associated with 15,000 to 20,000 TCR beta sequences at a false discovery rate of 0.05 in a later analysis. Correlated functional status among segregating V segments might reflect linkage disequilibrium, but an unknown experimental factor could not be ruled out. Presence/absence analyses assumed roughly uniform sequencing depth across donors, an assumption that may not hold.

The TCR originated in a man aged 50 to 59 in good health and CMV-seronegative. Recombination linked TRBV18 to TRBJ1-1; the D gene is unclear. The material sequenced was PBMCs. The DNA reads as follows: TGTGCCAGCTCACCACCTCTCGGGGTGAACACTGAAGCTTTCTTT. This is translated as CASSPPLGVNTEAFF.